The rows below give T cell receptor beta chains drawn from one sample of a study of naive and memory T cell subsets. TCRdb ran MiXCR on the UMI-ligation and nested PCR reads and lists one entry per CDR3 protein. The top ten hold 0.1% to 0.11% of the sample, which has 150,000 or so distinct CDR3 sequences, roughly 20% seen once. The source material was naive CD4+ T cells from blood. These TCRs come from a human donor in good health. Each CDR3 is given with its conserved first and last residue. D genes are given only for firm matches. A row's size may be missing; if present it is once, few, many or a size class.

d_gene	j_gene	abundance	v_gene	CDR3aa	CDR3nt
.	TRBJ1-1	few	TRBV18	CASSPRTYTNTEAFF	TGTGCCAGCTCACCTCGAACGTACACCAACACTGAAGCTTTCTTT
.	TRBJ1-1	.	TRBV29-1	CSVRHVLNTEAFF	TGCAGCGTTCGTCACGTTCTGAACACTGAAGCTTTCTTT
.	TRBJ2-7	few	TRBV5-5	CASSRGVYEQYF	TGTGCCAGCTCCAGGGGGGTGTACGAGCAGTACTTC
TRBD1	TRBJ2-7	many	TRBV28	CASSPIRTGNTVNYEQYF	TGTGCCAGCAGTCCGATTCGGACAGGGAACACCGTGAACTACGAGCAGTACTTC
TRBD2	TRBJ2-1	.	TRBV3-1	CASSQGRLANEQFF	TGTGCCAGCAGCCAAGGAAGACTAGCCAATGAGCAGTTCTTC
.	TRBJ2-7	.	TRBV29-1	CSVRIWGADEQYF	TGCAGCGTTAGGATATGGGGGGCGGACGAACAGTACTTC
.	TRBJ2-7	.	TRBV6-5	CASLGTVGYEQYF	TGTGCCAGCCTCGGGACTGTTGGCTACGAGCAGTACTTC
.	TRBJ2-7	few	TRBV5-1	CASSLKHGHYEQYF	TGCGCCAGCAGCTTGAAGCACGGGCACTACGAGCAGTACTTC
.	TRBJ1-2	.	TRBV6-1	CASITQGLTVYGYTF	TGTGCCAGCATTACCCAGGGGCTGACTGTGTATGGCTACACCTTC
TRBD1	TRBJ2-6	few	TRBV7-3	CASSLGQGLSGANVLTF	TGTGCCAGCAGCTTGGGACAGGGGTTATCTGGGGCCAACGTCCTGACTTTC
.	TRBJ2-1	many	TRBV12-3/TRBV12-4	CASSPYRTERYNEQFF	TGTGCCAGCAGTCCTTATCGAACAGAACGCTACAATGAGCAGTTCTTC
TRBD1	TRBJ1-2	.	TRBV4-1	CASSQAARTGKVSYTF	TGCGCCAGCAGCCAGGCCGCTCGGACAGGGAAAGTTAGCTACACCTTC
TRBD2	TRBJ2-3	few	TRBV20-1	CSASPLAGVTDTQYF	TGCAGTGCTAGCCCACTAGCGGGAGTAACAGATACGCAGTATTTT
.	TRBJ2-1	few	TRBV7-9	CASSFTYNEQFF	TGTGCCAGCAGCTTTACCTACAATGAGCAGTTCTTC
.	TRBJ2-1	.	TRBV10-3	CAISDRAAGSYNEQFF	TGTGCCATCAGTGACCGGGCGGCGGGGTCCTACAATGAGCAGTTCTTC
.	TRBJ1-2	.	TRBV20-1	CSTRDRRDEGYTF	TGCAGTACTAGAGATCGCAGGGATGAGGGCTACACCTTC
.	TRBJ1-3	.	TRBV3-1	CASSQVRAVSGNTIYF	TGTGCCAGCAGCCAAGTTCGGGCAGTCTCTGGAAACACCATATATTTT
.	TRBJ1-5	once	TRBV7-2	CASSPRDISNQPQHF	TGTGCCAGCAGCCCCAGGGACATTTCGAATCAGCCCCAGCATTTT
.	TRBJ2-1	.	TRBV6-2/TRBV6-3	CASRVGRKGSYNEQFF	TGTGCCAGCAGAGTAGGACGAAAGGGCTCCTACAATGAGCAGTTCTTC
.	TRBJ1-5	many	TRBV11-2	CASSLTGMGNQPQHF	TGTGCCAGCAGCCTCACAGGGATGGGCAATCAGCCCCAGCATTTT
.	TRBJ1-6	few	TRBV21-1	CASSSHRDRKATYNSPLHF	TGTGCCAGCAGCTCACACCGAGACAGAAAGGCCACCTATAATTCACCCCTCCACTTT
.	TRBJ2-7	.	TRBV11-2	CASSLQLTYEQYF	TGTGCCAGCAGCTTACAACTAACCTACGAGCAGTACTTC
.	TRBJ2-7	.	TRBV15	CATSRAGRAYEQYF	TGTGCCACCAGCAGAGCAGGCAGGGCCTACGAGCAGTACTTC
.	TRBJ2-7	once	TRBV18	CASSPTLGTVTYEQYF	TGTGCCAGCTCACCCACATTGGGGACGGTTACCTACGAGCAGTACTTC
TRBD2	TRBJ2-3	.	TRBV20-1	CSGRAAGGTDTQYF	TGCAGTGGGAGGGCAGCGGGAGGGACAGATACGCAGTATTTT
.	TRBJ1-1	many	TRBV29-1	CSVEVSRRGNRVRHTAFF	TGCAGCGTTGAAGTGAGCCGGAGGGGGAACAGGGTTCGTCATACGGCTTTCTTT
.	TRBJ2-3	many	TRBV20-1	CPLAGGTDTQYF	TGCCCCCTCGCCGGAGGCACAGATACGCAGTATTTT
TRBD1	TRBJ2-3	.	TRBV19	CASSPTQGAGTQYF	TGTGCCAGTAGTCCCACACAGGGGGCGGGGACGCAGTATTTT
.	TRBJ2-5	many	TRBV14	CASSQSRTARFQETQYF	TGTGCCAGCAGCCAATCAAGGACAGCGAGATTTCAAGAGACCCAGTACTTC
TRBD2	TRBJ2-1	few	TRBV28	CASSLSGAGFEQFF	TGTGCCAGCAGTTTATCGGGAGCGGGATTTGAGCAGTTCTTC
.	TRBJ2-7	.	TRBV6-2/TRBV6-3	CASSYTAGTIAYEQYF	TGTGCCAGCAGTTACACTGCCGGGACCATCGCCTACGAGCAGTACTTC
.	TRBJ2-5	few	TRBV5-4	CASSLWLQETQYF	TGTGCCAGCAGCTTGTGGCTGCAAGAGACCCAGTACTTC
.	TRBJ2-5	.	TRBV6-1	CASSEGEGTQYF	TGTGCCAGCAGTGAAGGTGAGGGGACCCAGTACTTC
.	TRBJ1-1	many	TRBV29-1	CSVGTGSSYTEAFF	TGCAGCGTTGGTACAGGGAGTTCGTACACTGAAGCTTTCTTT
.	TRBJ2-2	.	TRBV2	CASSPDGPGELFF	TGTGCCAGCAGCCCGGACGGTCCCGGGGAGCTGTTTTTT
TRBD2	TRBJ2-1	.	TRBV12-3/TRBV12-4	CASSPPGLAGLGEQFF	TGTGCCAGCAGTCCACCGGGACTAGCGGGATTGGGTGAGCAGTTCTTC
.	TRBJ2-5	.	TRBV9	CASSVVAQVGVTQYF	TGTGCCAGCAGCGTAGTAGCACAGGTCGGGGTGACCCAGTACTTC
.	TRBJ2-3	.	TRBV6-5	CASSYSLAGTDTQYF	TGTGCCAGCAGTTACTCCCTAGCCGGCACAGATACGCAGTATTTT
.	TRBJ1-3	.	TRBV29-1	CSVGWGKPSGNTIYF	TGCAGCGTAGGCTGGGGGAAGCCCTCTGGAAACACCATATATTTT
TRBD1	TRBJ2-5	many	TRBV12-3/TRBV12-4	CASSLGSRGYMETQYF	TGTGCCAGCAGTTTAGGGTCCAGGGGGTATATGGAGACCCAGTACTTC
.	TRBJ2-1	few	TRBV6-2/TRBV6-3	CASSYSETGNEQFF	TGTGCCAGCAGTTACTCCGAGACAGGCAATGAGCAGTTCTTC
.	TRBJ2-1	many	TRBV12-3/TRBV12-4	CASTRYNEQFF	TGTGCCAGCACTAGATACAATGAGCAGTTCTTC